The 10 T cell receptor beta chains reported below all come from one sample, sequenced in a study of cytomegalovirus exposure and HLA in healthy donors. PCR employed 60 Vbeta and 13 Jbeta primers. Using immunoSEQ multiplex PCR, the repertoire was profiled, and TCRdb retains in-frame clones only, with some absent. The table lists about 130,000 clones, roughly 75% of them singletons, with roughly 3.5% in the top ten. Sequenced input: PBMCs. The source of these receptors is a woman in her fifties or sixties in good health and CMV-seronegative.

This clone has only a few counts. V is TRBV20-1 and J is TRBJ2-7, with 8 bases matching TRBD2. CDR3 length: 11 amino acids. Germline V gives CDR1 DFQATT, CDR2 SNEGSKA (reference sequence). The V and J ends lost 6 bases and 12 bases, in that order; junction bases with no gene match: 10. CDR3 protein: CSANGPREAYF. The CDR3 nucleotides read TGCAGTGCGAACGGGCCGCGGGAGGCGTACTTC.

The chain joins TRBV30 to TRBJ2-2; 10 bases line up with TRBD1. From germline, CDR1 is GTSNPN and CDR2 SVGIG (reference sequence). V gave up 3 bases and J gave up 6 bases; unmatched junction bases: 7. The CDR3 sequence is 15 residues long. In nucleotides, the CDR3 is TGTGCCTGGAGGGGTATGGGACAGGGGCCCGGGGAGCTGTTTTTT. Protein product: CAWRGMGQGPGELFF.

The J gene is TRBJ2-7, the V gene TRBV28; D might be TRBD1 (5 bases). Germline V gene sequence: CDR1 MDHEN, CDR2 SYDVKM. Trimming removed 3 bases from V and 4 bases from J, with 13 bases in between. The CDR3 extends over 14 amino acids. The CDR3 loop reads CASSLVGAEYEQYF. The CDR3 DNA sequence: TGTGCCAGCAGTTTGGTAGGGGCCGAATACGAGCAGTACTTC.

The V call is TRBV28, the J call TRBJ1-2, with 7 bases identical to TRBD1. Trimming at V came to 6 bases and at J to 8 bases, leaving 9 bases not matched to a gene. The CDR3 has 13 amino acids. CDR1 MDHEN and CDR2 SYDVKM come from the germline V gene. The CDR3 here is CASSPQGIRGYTF. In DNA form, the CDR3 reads TGTGCCAGCAGCCCACAGGGGATAAGGGGCTACACCTTC.

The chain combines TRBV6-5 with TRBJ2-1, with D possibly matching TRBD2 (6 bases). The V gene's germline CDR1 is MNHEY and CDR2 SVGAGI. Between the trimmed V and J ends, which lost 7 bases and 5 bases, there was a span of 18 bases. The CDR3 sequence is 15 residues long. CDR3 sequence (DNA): TGTGCCAGCAAACTAGCCCCTGATCCCAACAATGAGCAGTTCTTC. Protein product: CASKLAPDPNNEQFF.

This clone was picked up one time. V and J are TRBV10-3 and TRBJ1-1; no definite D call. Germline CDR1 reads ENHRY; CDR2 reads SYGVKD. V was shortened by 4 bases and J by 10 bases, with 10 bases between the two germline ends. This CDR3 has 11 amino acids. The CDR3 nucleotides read TGTGCCATCAGTGCTGACGCGGCAGCTTTCTTT. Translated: CAISADAAAFF.

CDR3 sequence (DNA): TGTGCCAGCAGCGTGACCGCGGGCTCTGGAAACACCATATATTTT. Protein sequence: CASSVTAGSGNTIYF. The chain has TRBV9 and TRBJ1-3, with unresolved D. CDR1 SGDLS and CDR2 YYNGEE come from the germline V gene. This CDR3 contains 15 residues. V dropped 2 bases and J dropped 0 bases, with 9 bases sitting between them.

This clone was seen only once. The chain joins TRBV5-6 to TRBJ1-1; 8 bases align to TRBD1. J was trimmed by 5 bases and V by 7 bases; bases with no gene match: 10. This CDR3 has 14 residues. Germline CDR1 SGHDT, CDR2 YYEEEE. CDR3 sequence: CASASRTGLTEAFF. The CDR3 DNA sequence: TGTGCCAGCGCTTCTCGGACAGGGCTTACTGAAGCTTTCTTT.

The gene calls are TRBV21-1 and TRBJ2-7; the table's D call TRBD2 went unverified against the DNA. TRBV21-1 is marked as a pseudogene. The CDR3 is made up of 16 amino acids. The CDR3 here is CASSKLERSGPYEQYF. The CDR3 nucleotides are TGTGCCAGCAGCAAACTCGAGCGGTCCGGGCCCTACGAGCAGTACTTC.

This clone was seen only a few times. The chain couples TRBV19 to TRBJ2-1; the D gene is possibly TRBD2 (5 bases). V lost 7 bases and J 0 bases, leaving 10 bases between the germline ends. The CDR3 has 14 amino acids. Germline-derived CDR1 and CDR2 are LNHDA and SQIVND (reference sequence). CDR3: CASTRGSSYNEQFF. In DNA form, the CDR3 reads TGTGCCAGTACGAGAGGGAGCTCCTACAATGAGCAGTTCTTC.